This T cell receptor beta chain is from a study of memory CD4+ T cells and cytomegalovirus serostatus. Looking at the study overall: Healthy Belgian adult donors included under ten CMV-positive and some 24 CMV-negative people.

Single viable CD3+CD4+CD8-CD45RO+ cells were sorted as the memory CD4+ T cells. Study-wide results and limits: Suggested: most of the CMV-linked TCR signature lies in CD4+ memory cells.

The ends were cut back, 6 bases at V and 4 bases at J, with 9 bases in the middle. The CDR3 extends over 12 amino acids. Germline V gives CDR1 LNHDA, CDR2 SQIVND (reference sequence). Concerning this clone itself: No antigen is known for it.

In the authors' workflow: Out-of-frame sequences were removed, leaving about 2.2 million distinct TCRbeta sequences. Sequenced by immunoSEQ multiplex PCR; TCRdb stores in-frame clones only, minus some. The V and J calls and clone size are taken from that table; D and trimming were inferred from the DNA. Altogether tens of thousands of clones are present, about three quarters being singletons, with the ten largest covering approximately 6.5%. The gene calls are TRBV19 and TRBJ2-5, with D uncertain. This clonotype originated in an adult in good health and CMV-seronegative. The material sequenced was memory CD4+ T cells from blood. CDR3 DNA: TGTGCCAGTAGAGACCCGGGAGAGACCCAGTACTTC. This codes for CASRDPGETQYF.